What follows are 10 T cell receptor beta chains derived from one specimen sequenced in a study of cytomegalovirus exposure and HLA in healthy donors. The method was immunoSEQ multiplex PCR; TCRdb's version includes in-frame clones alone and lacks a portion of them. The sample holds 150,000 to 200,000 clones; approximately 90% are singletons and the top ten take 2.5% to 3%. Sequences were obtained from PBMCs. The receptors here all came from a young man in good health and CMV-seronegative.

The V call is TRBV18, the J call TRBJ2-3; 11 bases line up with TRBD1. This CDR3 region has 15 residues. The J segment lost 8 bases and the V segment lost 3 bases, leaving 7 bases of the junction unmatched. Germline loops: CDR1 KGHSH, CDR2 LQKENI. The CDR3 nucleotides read TGTGCCAGCTCACCTTTGGACAGGGGGCAAGCTACGCAGTATTTT. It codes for CASSPLDRGQATQYF.

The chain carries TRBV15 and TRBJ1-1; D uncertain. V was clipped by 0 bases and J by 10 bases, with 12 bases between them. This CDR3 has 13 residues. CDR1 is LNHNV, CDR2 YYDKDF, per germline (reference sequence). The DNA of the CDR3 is TGTGCCACCAGCAGAGATGCCGGGTGGCGAGCTTTCTTT. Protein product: CATSRDAGWRAFF.

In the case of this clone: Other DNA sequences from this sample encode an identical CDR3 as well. The DNA for the CDR3 is TGTGCCAGCTCCCCCGACAGGGACTATGGCTACACCTTC. This gives the protein CASSPDRDYGYTF. The chain combines TRBV18 with TRBJ1-2; TRBD1 matches 7 bases. The CDR3 runs 13 residues. The J segment lost 3 bases and the V segment lost 6 bases, leaving 4 bases of the junction unmatched. Germline CDR1 and CDR2: KGHSH and LQKENI.

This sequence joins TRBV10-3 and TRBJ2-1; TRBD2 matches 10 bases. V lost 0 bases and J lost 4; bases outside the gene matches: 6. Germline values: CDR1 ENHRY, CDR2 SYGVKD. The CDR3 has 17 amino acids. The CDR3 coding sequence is TGTGCCATCAGTGAGTCGCTAGCGGGAGAGTTATACAATGAGCAGTTCTTC. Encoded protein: CAISESLAGELYNEQFF.

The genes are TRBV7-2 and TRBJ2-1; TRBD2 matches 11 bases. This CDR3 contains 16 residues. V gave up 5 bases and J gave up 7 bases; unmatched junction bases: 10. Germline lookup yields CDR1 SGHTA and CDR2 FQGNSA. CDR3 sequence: CASSPVVVAGGNEQFF. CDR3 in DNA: TGTGCCAGCAGCCCGGTGGTGGTAGCGGGAGGGAATGAGCAGTTCTTC.

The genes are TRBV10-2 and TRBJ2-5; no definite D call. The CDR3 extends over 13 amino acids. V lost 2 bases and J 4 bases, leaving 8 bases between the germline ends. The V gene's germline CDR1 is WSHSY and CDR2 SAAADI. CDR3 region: CASSEMNRETQYF. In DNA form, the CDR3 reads TGCGCCAGCAGTGAGATGAACAGAGAGACCCAGTACTTC.

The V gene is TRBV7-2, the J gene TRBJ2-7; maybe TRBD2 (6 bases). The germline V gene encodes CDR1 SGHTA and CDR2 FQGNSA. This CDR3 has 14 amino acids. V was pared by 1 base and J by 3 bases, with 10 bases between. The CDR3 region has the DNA TGTGCCAGCAGCTTAGACGGGAGTATCTACGAGCAGTACTTC. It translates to CASSLDGSIYEQYF. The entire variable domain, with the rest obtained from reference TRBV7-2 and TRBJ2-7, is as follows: GAGVSQSPSNKVTEKGKDVELRCDPISGHTALYWYRQSLGQGLEFLIYFQGNSAPDKSGLPSDRFSAERTGGSVSTLTIQRTQQEDSAVYLCASSLDGSIYEQYFGPGTRLTVT.

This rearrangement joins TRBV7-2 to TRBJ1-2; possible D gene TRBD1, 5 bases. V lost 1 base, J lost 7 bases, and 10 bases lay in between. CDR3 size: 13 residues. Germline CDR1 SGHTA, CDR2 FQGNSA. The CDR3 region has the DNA TGTGCCAGCAGCTTAGGGGGCCCGAGTGGCTACACCTTC. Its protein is CASSLGGPSGYTF.

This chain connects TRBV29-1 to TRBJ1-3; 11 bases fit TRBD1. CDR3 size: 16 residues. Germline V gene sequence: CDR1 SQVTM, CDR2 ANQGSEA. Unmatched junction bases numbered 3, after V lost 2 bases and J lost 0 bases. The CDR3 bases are TGCAGCGTTGAAACCGGGACAGGGGGCTCTGGAAACACCATATATTTT. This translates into CSVETGTGGSGNTIYF.

The CDR3 DNA sequence: TGCGCCAGCAGCCAAGATTTACGGCCAGGGAATGGCTACACCTTC. The encoded protein is CASSQDLRPGNGYTF. The chain is built from TRBV4-1 and TRBJ1-2; possibly TRBD1 for D (5 bases). The CDR3 is made up of 15 amino acids. Germline V gene data show CDR1 as MGHRA and CDR2 as YSYEKL. Trimming shortened V by 0 bases and J by 6 bases, and 14 bases separated the two germline ends.